This TCR beta chain was captured by sequencing in a study of blood T cell repertoires in COVID-19. Trimming shortened V by 1 base and J by 0 bases, and 16 bases separated the two germline ends. The CDR3 runs to 19 residues. Germline-derived CDR1 and CDR2 are LGHDT and YNNKEL (reference sequence). This clone was seen a few times. Source study methods: Reference gene primer amplification gave nucleated cell count estimates. Clones were read by immunoSEQ multiplex PCR, and TCRdb kept only the in-frame ones, dropping some. The V and J calls and clone size were taken over from that table, and D and trimming were inferred from the DNA. The sample yields under 150,000 clones, around 80% seen once.

The rearrangement joins TRBV3-1 (or the pseudogene TRBV3-2) to TRBJ1-6; D is possibly TRBD1 (6 bases). The sample consisted of peripheral blood. This TCR was recovered from a man older than 75 with acute or convalescent COVID-19. CDR3 DNA sequence: TGTGCCAGCAGCCAAGCTTACAGGGACCACACCTCCTATAATTCACCCCTCCACTTT. Translating it yields CASSQAYRDHTSYNSPLHF.